This T cell receptor beta chain was found in a study of blood T cell repertoires in COVID-19. Across the study: The samples span acute and convalescent COVID-19 from the United States, Italy and Spain. The analysed material was cDNA or gDNA that came from T cells, B-cell-depleted T cells, or PBMCs.

Original processing methods: The authors estimated nucleated cell counts from reference gene primer amplification. The repertoire was sequenced with immunoSEQ multiplex PCR; TCRdb's copy has only in-frame clones and lacks some. V, J and clone size reflect that table, while D and trimming were determined from the DNA. The sample shows about 250,000 clones, around 88% of them seen only once. The germline CDR1 and CDR2 sequences are GTSNPN and SVGIG (reference sequence). The CDR3 is 16 amino acids. With 8 bases clipped from V and 0 bases from J, the junction kept 10 bases outside the gene matches. The rearrangement links TRBV30 to TRBJ2-5; 12 nucleotides align to TRBD2. Sequenced sample: peripheral blood. This clonotype was sampled from a man aged 30 to 45 with acute or convalescent COVID-19. CDR3 nucleotide sequence: TGTGCCGGTCAACTAGCGGGGGGCGGGTACCAAGAGACCCAGTACTTC. The encoded protein is CAGQLAGGGYQETQYF.